This TCR beta chain was recovered during a study of T-cell memory formation after mild COVID-19. Study in general: The TCR clusters were mostly specific to one donor.

The study, taken as a whole, reports: Confirmation was lacking for SARS-CoV-2 specificity of second-wave clones that peaked on day 37. Day 15 to 85 contracting clones showed balanced CD4/CD8; later expanders leaned CD4+.

Note on this clonotype: What it recognizes is unknown.

TCRdb processed the 5' RACE reads anew with MiXCR; each CDR3 protein has one entry. The sample consists of 110,000 to 150,000 distinct CDR3 sequences, 11% to 15% of them appearing once. Sequences were obtained from PBMCs or a T cell subset sorted from them (not recorded which). The receptor was isolated from an adult woman who had mild COVID-19 (a few samples of this study predate the infection). Cell type and time point are not known.

CDR3 sequence: CSARNPGYTF. The CDR3 nucleotides are TGCAGTGCTAGAAATCCTGGCTACACCTTC. The chain has TRBV20-1 and TRBJ1-2, with D hard to call. With 2 bases removed from V and 7 bases from J, the gap between germline ends came to 5 bases. CDR1 is DFQATT, CDR2 SNEGSKA, per germline (reference sequence). The CDR3 spans 10 residues.